The 30 T cell receptor beta chains below were found in one sample sequenced in a study of T cells after posttransplantation cyclophosphamide. Assay: immunoSEQ multiplex PCR; the TCRdb copy retains only in-frame clones and omits some. The specimen has about 38,000 clones, none found just once. Sequencing input: PBMCs. All receptors come from a man aged 50 or older in good health, CMV-negative, and a related stem cell transplant donor.

In this sample, this clone turned up many times. J is TRBJ1-1 and V is TRBV7-6; a weak D match, TRBD1 (5 bases). Germline values: CDR1 SGHVS, CDR2 FNYEAQ. V gave up 5 bases and J gave up 8 bases, with 15 bases separating them. The CDR3 consists of 13 residues. CDR3 sequence (DNA): TGTGCCAGCAGCCACACCAGGGAGGACGAAGCTTTCTTT. Protein: CASSHTREDEAFF. Supplemented by reference TRBV7-6 and TRBJ1-1, the full variable domain reads GAGVSQSPRYKVTKRGQDVALRCDPISGHVSLYWYRQALGQGPEFLTYFNYEAQQDKSGLPNDRFSAERPEGSISTLTIQRTEQRDSAMYRCASSHTREDEAFFGQGTRLTVV.

At least ten counts were recorded for this clone. The V call is TRBV10-3, the J call TRBJ2-5, with a weak D call TRBD2 (5 bases). Trimming removed 6 bases at V and 5 bases at J, with 16 bases between. The germline gives CDR1 ENHRY, CDR2 SYGVKD. The CDR3 is made up of 14 amino acids. CDR3 loop: CAIRLGLGSETQYF. The DNA for the CDR3 is TGTGCCATCAGGCTCGGACTTGGAAGCGAGACCCAGTACTTC.

This clone was recorded many times. The chain links TRBV5-1 to TRBJ2-1; no firm D call. Germline-derived CDR1 and CDR2 are SGHRS and YFSETQ. Trimming shortened V by 4 bases and J by 3 bases, and 8 bases separated the two germline ends. The CDR3 is made up of 13 amino acids. This CDR3 is CASSVPSYNEQFF. CDR3 DNA: TGCGCCAGCAGCGTGCCTAGCTACAATGAGCAGTTCTTC.

This clone has ten or more counts. The chain employs TRBV18 and TRBJ1-5; D is unclear. The CDR3 totals 13 residues. CDR1 and CDR2 (germline): KGHSH, LQKENI. Trimming removed 6 bases from V and 4 bases from J, with 10 bases in between. CDR3 amino acids: CASSRTGNQPQHF. The CDR3 DNA follows: TGTGCCAGCTCTCGGACGGGGAATCAGCCCCAGCATTTT.

This clone came up many times. The chain carries TRBV6-1 and TRBJ2-7; unclear D gene. The CDR3 totals 13 residues. Trimming took off 5 bases at V and 1 base at J, with 9 bases between the two ends. The germline V gene encodes CDR1 MNHNS and CDR2 SASEGT. CDR3 DNA sequence: TGTGCCAGCAGTCCTCAGGTTTCCTACGAGCAGTACTTC. Its translation: CASSPQVSYEQYF.

There are many counts of this clone. V usage is TRBV6-1 and J usage is TRBJ2-1; no clear D gene. The CDR3 totals 13 residues. The V end was cut by 2 bases, the J end by 6 bases, with 8 bases between. Germline-derived CDR1 and CDR2 are MNHNS and SASEGT. The CDR3 loop is CASSELVGNEQFF. The CDR3 nucleotides are TGTGCCAGCAGTGAACTAGTGGGCAATGAGCAGTTCTTC.

The chain uses TRBV2 and TRBJ2-4, with a weak D call TRBD1 (5 bases). The CDR3 consists of 15 residues. Trimming left V 4 bases short and J 6 bases short, with 16 bases between. Germline values: CDR1 SNHLY, CDR2 FYNNEI. CDR3 region: CASSVQGADSNIQYF. CDR3 in DNA: TGTGCCAGCAGTGTGCAAGGGGCCGACTCAAACATTCAGTACTTC.

The table lists this clone with many counts. The J gene is TRBJ1-2, the V gene TRBV27, with D unresolved. Germline CDR1 and CDR2: MNHEY and SMNVEV (reference sequence). V gave up 0 bases and J gave up 6 bases, with 11 bases separating them. The CDR3 covers 14 residues. For the CDR3, the DNA is TGTGCCAGCAGTTTATCCCGGGGTCGGGATGGCTACACCTTC. The encoded protein is CASSLSRGRDGYTF.

This clone was detected many times. V gene TRBV9 combines with J gene TRBJ2-7, with TRBD2 identical over 12 bases. CDR1 is SGDLS, CDR2 YYNGEE, per germline. The J segment lost 7 bases and the V segment lost 0 bases, leaving 5 bases of the junction unmatched. CDR3 length: 15 amino acids. CDR3 DNA: TGTGCCAGCAGCGTAGGACTAGCGGGAGTCTGGGAGCAGTACTTC. As protein: CASSVGLAGVWEQYF.

This clone came up many times. The rearrangement links TRBV12-5 to TRBJ1-1; D gene uncertain. CDR1 LGHNT and CDR2 FRNRAP come from the germline V gene. Between the trimmed V and J ends, which lost 1 base and 1 base, there was a span of 4 bases. The CDR3 extends over 13 amino acids. The CDR3 protein is CASGLAENTEAFF. CDR3 nucleotide sequence: TGTGCTAGTGGTTTGGCAGAGAACACTGAAGCTTTCTTT.

This clone came up many times. Here the CDR3 reads CASSPDVEVRNTGELFF. DNA of the CDR3: TGTGCCAGCAGCCCCGACGTGGAGGTTCGTAACACCGGGGAGCTGTTTTTT. The chain combines TRBV5-6 with TRBJ2-2; the D gene is possibly TRBD2 (5 bases). This CDR3 region has 17 residues. Trimming cost V 4 bases and J 2 bases, with 18 bases left between them. The germline gives CDR1 SGHDT, CDR2 YYEEEE.

This clone was seen at least ten times. The CDR3 DNA follows: TGTGCCAGCAGCTTTGGCCGTAACACCGGGGAGCTGTTTTTT. Protein product: CASSFGRNTGELFF. The chain couples TRBV13 to TRBJ2-2; no clear D gene. Trimming removed 3 bases at V and 2 bases at J, with 7 bases between. Germline V lookup: CDR1 PRHDT, CDR2 FYEKMQ (reference sequence). The CDR3 is 14 amino acids. Full variable domain (outside the CDR3, taken from reference TRBV13 and TRBJ2-2): AAGVIQSPRHLIKEKRETATLKCYPIPRHDTVYWYQQGPGQDPQFLISFYEKMQSDKGSIPDRFSAQQFSDYHSELNMSSLELGDSALYFCASSFGRNTGELFFGEGSRLTVL.

Ten or more counts support this clone. The chain links TRBV6-1 to TRBJ2-5, with TRBD1 matching over 9 bases. The CDR3 consists of 14 residues. Looked up from germline, CDR1 is MNHNS and CDR2 is SASEGT. With V trimmed by 6 bases and J by 4 bases, 6 bases remained unmatched. CDR3 sequence: CASRRPGQGETQYF. The CDR3 nucleotides read TGTGCCAGCAGGAGACCGGGACAGGGAGAGACCCAGTACTTC.

This clone was detected ten times or more. V and J are TRBV5-1 and TRBJ2-7, with a tentative D call TRBD1 (6 bases). V was trimmed by 0 bases and J by 1 base, leaving 14 bases between them. CDR3 length: 16 residues. Germline CDR1 reads SGHRS; CDR2 reads YFSETQ. In DNA, the CDR3 is TGCGCCAGCAGCTTGGCCTTAAGGGGGTCGTCCTACGAGCAGTACTTC. This translates into CASSLALRGSSYEQYF.

This rearrangement joins TRBV9 to TRBJ2-5, with 10 nucleotides matching TRBD2. V lost 2 bases to trimming and J lost 4 bases; unmatched junction nucleotides: 2. CDR1 SGDLS and CDR2 YYNGEE come from the germline V gene. This CDR3 has 14 residues. The CDR3 region has the DNA TGTGCCAGCAGCGTTGCTAGCGGGGGAGAGACCCAGTACTTC. It codes for CASSVASGGETQYF. The complete variable domain, with remaining parts taken from reference TRBV9 and TRBJ2-5, reads DSGVTQTPKHLITATGQRVTLRCSPRSGDLSVYWYQQSLDQGLQFLIQYYNGEERAKGNILERFSAQQFPDLHSELNLSSLELGDSALYFCASSVASGGETQYFGPGTRLLVL.

This clone came up many times. The CDR3 here is CASSMISLTGEIYEQYF. CDR3 nucleotide sequence: TGTGCCAGTAGTATGATCTCGCTGACAGGTGAAATCTACGAGCAGTACTTC. The V and J genes are TRBV19 and TRBJ2-7, with D perhaps matching TRBD1 (6 bases). There are 17 residues in the CDR3. V was shortened by 3 bases and J by 3 bases, with 21 bases between the two germline ends. Germline loops: CDR1 LNHDA, CDR2 SQIVND (reference sequence).

This clone was counted at least ten times. The chain recombines TRBV7-8 with TRBJ2-6; D gene ambiguous. Germline lookup yields CDR1 SGHVS and CDR2 FQNEAQ. The CDR3 consists of 15 residues. V was shortened by 7 bases and J by 0 bases, with 10 bases between the two germline ends. The CDR3 spells CASNEVTSGANVLTF. The CDR3 DNA follows: TGTGCCAGCAACGAGGTTACCTCTGGGGCCAACGTCCTGACTTTC. Based on the CDR3 plus reference TRBV7-8 and TRBJ2-6, the full variable domain is GAGVSQSPRYKVAKRGQDVALRCDPISGHVSLFWYQQALGQGPEFLTYFQNEAQLDKSGLPSDRFFAERPEGSVSTLKIQRTQQEDSAVYLCASNEVTSGANVLTFGAGSRLTVL.

This clone occurred many times. The gene calls are TRBV15 and TRBJ2-1, with 13 bases matching TRBD2. Germline CDR1 and CDR2: LNHNV and YYDKDF (reference sequence). V shed 5 bases, J shed 6 bases, and the junction held 13 bases outside the gene matches. The CDR3 is 18 amino acids. CDR3 sequence: CATSHIPLAGGFLNEQFF. CDR3 sequence (DNA): TGTGCCACCAGCCACATTCCACTAGCGGGGGGGTTTCTCAATGAGCAGTTCTTC.

There are a few counts of this clone. In DNA, the CDR3 is TGTGCCAGCAGTTTATTTGGGTTCCAAGGGAGGAATGAGCAGTTCTTC. Its protein is CASSLFGFQGRNEQFF. The gene calls are TRBV27 and TRBJ2-1; D possibly corresponds to TRBD2 (6 bases). The length of the CDR3 is 16 residues. The V gene lost 1 base and the J gene lost 7 bases, with 17 bases spanning the gap. The germline V gene has CDR1 MNHEY and CDR2 SMNVEV (reference sequence).

This clone has a count of ten or more. The V and J genes are TRBV5-5 and TRBJ1-2, with TRBD1 identical over 9 bases. This CDR3 has 15 amino acids. CDR1 SGHKS and CDR2 YYEKEE come from the germline V gene (reference sequence). V trimming: 4 bases; J trimming: 6 bases; junction bases outside the gene matches: 10. The CDR3 nucleotides are TGTGCCAGCAGCCCCGGGACAGGGAGGTTGGATGGCTACACCTTC. It specifies CASSPGTGRLDGYTF.

This clone was counted at least ten times. The chain uses TRBV9 and TRBJ1-6, with D possibly matching TRBD1 (6 bases). CDR1 SGDLS and CDR2 YYNGEE come from the germline V gene. This CDR3 region has 13 residues. V gave up 5 bases and J gave up 7 bases, with 10 bases separating them. DNA for the CDR3: TGTGCCAGCAGTCGGGGGGGCAATTCACCCCTCCACTTT. Its translation: CASSRGGNSPLHF.

V usage is TRBV28 and J usage is TRBJ2-3; D remains ambiguous. The V and J ends lost 6 bases and 0 bases respectively, with 13 bases between them. Germline V gene data show CDR1 as MDHEN and CDR2 as SYDVKM. This CDR3 contains 15 residues. The CDR3 nucleotides are TGTGCCAGCAGGTCGACAACCGCGAGCACAGATACGCAGTATTTT. It codes for CASRSTTASTDTQYF.

This clone was seen repeatedly, ten times or more. The V gene is TRBV30, the J gene TRBJ1-4; 9 nucleotides match TRBD1. Germline CDR1 is GTSNPN and CDR2 is SVGIG (reference sequence). This CDR3 contains 13 residues. V shed 4 bases and J 8 bases; nucleotides not matched to a gene: 5. The CDR3 DNA is TGTGCCTGGAAGGGACAGGGTTACGAAAAACTGTTTTTT. Amino acids: CAWKGQGYEKLFF.

At least ten counts were recorded for this clone. The chain combines TRBV6-5 with TRBJ1-3; maybe TRBD1 (5 bases). CDR1 is MNHEY, CDR2 SVGAGI, per germline. This CDR3 has 14 residues. V lost 0 bases and J lost 7, with 10 bases in between. The CDR3 region has the DNA TGTGCCAGCAGTTACTCACCGGGGGTCAACACCATATATTTT. Its protein product is CASSYSPGVNTIYF.

This clone has more than one count but fewer than ten. The J gene is TRBJ1-6, the V gene TRBV6-5; the D gene is possibly TRBD1 (6 bases). CDR1 is MNHEY, CDR2 SVGAGI, per germline. Trimming cost V 2 bases and J 7 bases, with 12 bases left between them. This CDR3 spans 15 amino acids. Written as DNA, the CDR3 is TGTGCCAGCAGTTACCGCAGGGGAGACAATTCACCCCTCCACTTT. It is translated as CASSYRRGDNSPLHF.

The table lists this clone with many counts. This chain links TRBV15 with TRBJ2-5, with D tentatively TRBD2 (5 bases). Germline CDR1 LNHNV, CDR2 YYDKDF (reference sequence). The CDR3 loop spans 16 amino acids. V dropped 0 bases and J dropped 1 base, with 12 bases sitting between them. The CDR3 DNA sequence: TGTGCCACCAGCAGAGAACATTGGCTAGCCCAAGAGACCCAGTACTTC. It translates to CATSREHWLAQETQYF.

This clone appeared many times. The V call is TRBV11-3, the J call TRBJ1-4; 7 bases align to TRBD1. The J segment lost 8 bases and the V segment lost 5 bases, leaving 8 bases of the junction unmatched. CDR1 is SGHNT and CDR2 is YENEEA in the germline V gene. This CDR3 spans 14 amino acids. DNA of the CDR3: TGTGCCAGCAGCCTTCGGGACAGAACAGAAAAACTGTTTTTT. Translating it yields CASSLRDRTEKLFF. Combining the CDR3 with reference TRBV11-3 and TRBJ1-4 gives the whole variable domain EAGVVQSPRYKIIEKKQPVAFWCNPISGHNTLYWYLQNLGQGPELLIRYENEEAVDDSQLPKDRFSAERLKGVDSTLKIQPAELGDSAVYLCASSLRDRTEKLFFGSGTQLSVL.

In this sample, this clone turned up many times. This chain joins TRBV2 and TRBJ2-7; 7 positions agree with TRBD1. Germline-derived CDR1 and CDR2 are SNHLY and FYNNEI. V was clipped by 5 bases and J by 4 bases; unmatched bases: 8. The CDR3 has 14 residues. CDR3 nucleotide sequence: TGTGCCAGCAGTAGGAGGACAGGAAAGTACGAGCAGTACTTC. It translates to CASSRRTGKYEQYF.

This clone was observed at least ten times. The V gene is TRBV2, the J gene TRBJ2-6; the match to TRBD1 covers 9 bases. Germline loops: CDR1 SNHLY, CDR2 FYNNEI. This CDR3 spans 19 amino acids. J lost 0 bases, V lost 6 bases, and 12 bases had no gene match. The CDR3 spells CASSYIPGQGLSGANVLTF. CDR3 nucleotides: TGTGCCAGCAGCTATATTCCGGGACAGGGTCTCTCTGGGGCCAACGTCCTGACTTTC.

This clone was seen ten or more times. The chain couples TRBV19 to TRBJ1-2, with a weak D call TRBD1 (6 bases). Germline CDR1 and CDR2: LNHDA and SQIVND (reference sequence). V was shortened by 7 bases and J by 7 bases, with 19 bases between the two germline ends. This CDR3 comprises 14 residues. CDR3 protein: CASNTLAGAGGYTF. DNA for the CDR3: TGTGCCAGTAACACCCTAGCAGGGGCCGGTGGCTACACCTTC.